These T cell receptor beta chains were read from a single sample in a study of T cell repertoires in aging, cancer and after chemotherapy. Each CDR3 protein gets one entry after TCRdb re-called the multiplex PCR reads with MiXCR. The data contain roughly 7,000 distinct CDR3 sequences, 30% of them singletons. Sequenced material: blood. The receptors shown here come from a human donor with a blood cancer. Each CDR3 is given with its conserved first and last residue. Each record gives: clone size, J gene, D gene, V gene, CDR3 DNA, CDR3 protein. A D gene is named only where the DNA matches it firmly. Clone size is shown for a subset of rows, as once, few, many or a class of expanded clone.

clone_size: NA; j_call: TRBJ1-1; d_call: NA; v_call: TRBV18; cdr3_nt: TGTGCCAGCTCACCAACGGATCGCTATGAAGCTTTCTTT; cdr3_aa: CASSPTDRYEAFF
clone_size: few; j_call: TRBJ1-2; d_call: NA; v_call: TRBV7-9; cdr3_nt: TGTGCCAGCAGCCCCATGGGTGTTGGGGGCGATGGCTACACCTTC; cdr3_aa: CASSPMGVGGDGYTF
clone_size: few; j_call: TRBJ1-3; d_call: NA; v_call: TRBV6-5; cdr3_nt: TGTGCCAGCACGACCGGCCGTCTCGGAAACACCATATATTTT; cdr3_aa: CASTTGRLGNTIYF
clone_size: medium-sized; j_call: TRBJ1-2; d_call: NA; v_call: TRBV7-9; cdr3_nt: TGTGCCAGCAGCTTAGTAGCGTCGTCCGTCTATGGCTACACCTTC; cdr3_aa: CASSLVASSVYGYTF
clone_size: NA; j_call: TRBJ1-3; d_call: NA; v_call: TRBV6-1; cdr3_nt: TGTGCCAGCACAGGTGGCCGCTCTGGAAACACCATATATTTT; cdr3_aa: CASTGGRSGNTIYF
clone_size: NA; j_call: TRBJ1-6; d_call: TRBD1; v_call: TRBV6-1; cdr3_nt: TGTGCCAGCAGTGACGGGACAGGGAGTTTGAATTCACCCCTCCACTTT; cdr3_aa: CASSDGTGSLNSPLHF
clone_size: NA; j_call: TRBJ2-5; d_call: NA; v_call: TRBV7-6; cdr3_nt: TGTGCCAGCGGCTTAGGCGGTAATTGGGGTGAGACCCAGTACTTC; cdr3_aa: CASGLGGNWGETQYF
clone_size: NA; j_call: TRBJ1-1; d_call: TRBD1; v_call: TRBV5-4; cdr3_nt: TGTGCCAGCAGCTTGGTGGGGACAGTGAACACTGAAGCTTTCTTT; cdr3_aa: CASSLVGTVNTEAFF
clone_size: NA; j_call: TRBJ2-3; d_call: NA; v_call: TRBV21-1; cdr3_nt: TGTGCCAGCAGCACCCGGACTAGCGGGGGGGCCGATACGCAGTATTTT; cdr3_aa: CASSTRTSGGADTQYF
clone_size: NA; j_call: TRBJ2-2; d_call: TRBD2; v_call: TRBV6-1; cdr3_nt: TGTGACAGCAGTGAACTAGCGGGGGGGCCCGGGGAGCTGTTTTTT; cdr3_aa: CDSSELAGGPGELFF
clone_size: NA; j_call: TRBJ1-1; d_call: NA; v_call: TRBV6-5; cdr3_nt: TGTGCCAGCAGTTACAGCCCCCGGGGGACGGCGGGAGCTTTCTTT; cdr3_aa: CASSYSPRGTAGAFF
clone_size: medium-sized; j_call: TRBJ2-5; d_call: TRBD1; v_call: TRBV19; cdr3_nt: TGTGCCAGATCCGGGACAGGGCTAGAGACCCAGTACTTC; cdr3_aa: CARSGTGLETQYF
clone_size: few; j_call: TRBJ2-7; d_call: NA; v_call: TRBV19; cdr3_nt: TGTGCCAGTAAATCACAGGTCGGCTCCTACGAGCAGTACTTC; cdr3_aa: CASKSQVGSYEQYF
clone_size: NA; j_call: TRBJ2-1; d_call: NA; v_call: TRBV29-1; cdr3_nt: TGCAGCGTTGGACGAGCAGGGGGGGGGGCTGCTGAGCAGTTCTTC; cdr3_aa: CSVGRAGGGAAEQFF
clone_size: NA; j_call: TRBJ2-5; d_call: NA; v_call: TRBV11-3; cdr3_nt: TGTGCCAGCAGCCTCGGGGCTGAGACCCAGTACTTC; cdr3_aa: CASSLGAETQYF
clone_size: few; j_call: TRBJ2-3; d_call: TRBD1; v_call: TRBV11-3; cdr3_nt: TGTGCCAGCAGCCCCTGGACAGGGTTCACAGATACGCAGTATTTT; cdr3_aa: CASSPWTGFTDTQYF
clone_size: medium-sized; j_call: TRBJ2-1; d_call: TRBD2; v_call: TRBV19; cdr3_nt: TGTGCCAGTAGTATACTAGCGGACTACAATGAGCAGTTCTTC; cdr3_aa: CASSILADYNEQFF
clone_size: medium-sized; j_call: TRBJ2-5; d_call: NA; v_call: TRBV19; cdr3_nt: TGTGCCAGTAGTATAGATCAGGGTAGCCCAGAGACCCAGTACTTC; cdr3_aa: CASSIDQGSPETQYF
clone_size: few; j_call: TRBJ2-2; d_call: TRBD2; v_call: TRBV12-3/TRBV12-4; cdr3_nt: TGTGCCAGCAGGACTAGCGGGGGGGCCTCTTGGACCGGGGAGCTGTTTTTT; cdr3_aa: CASRTSGGASWTGELFF
clone_size: NA; j_call: TRBJ2-7; d_call: NA; v_call: TRBV11-3; cdr3_nt: TGTGCCAGCAGTATCGGGCCCCTCTCTACCTACGAGCAGTACTTC; cdr3_aa: CASSIGPLSTYEQYF
clone_size: NA; j_call: TRBJ2-1; d_call: TRBD2; v_call: TRBV11-3; cdr3_nt: TGTGCCAGCAGCTTTAGCGGGGGGCTCTACAATGAGCAGTTCTTC; cdr3_aa: CASSFSGGLYNEQFF
clone_size: NA; j_call: TRBJ1-1; d_call: TRBD1; v_call: TRBV6-1; cdr3_nt: TGTGCCACCGCGACAGGGGTGAACACTGAAGCTTTCTTT; cdr3_aa: CATATGVNTEAFF
clone_size: medium-sized; j_call: TRBJ2-2; d_call: NA; v_call: TRBV15; cdr3_nt: TGTGCCACCAGCATGGGAAGGCGGGAGCTGTTTTTT; cdr3_aa: CATSMGRRELFF
clone_size: NA; j_call: TRBJ1-1; d_call: NA; v_call: TRBV5-6; cdr3_nt: TGTGCCAGCAGCTTGGCCCGGATACCGAACACTGAAGCTTTCTTT; cdr3_aa: CASSLARIPNTEAFF
clone_size: medium-sized; j_call: TRBJ2-5; d_call: TRBD1; v_call: TRBV15; cdr3_nt: TGTGCGGCCCGCCGGGACAGGGTAGGCGAGACCCAGTACTTC; cdr3_aa: CAARRDRVGETQYF
clone_size: few; j_call: TRBJ1-2; d_call: NA; v_call: TRBV6-1; cdr3_nt: TGTGCCAGCAGTGAACGGTCTGGGGATGGCTACACCTTC; cdr3_aa: CASSERSGDGYTF
clone_size: NA; j_call: TRBJ2-5; d_call: TRBD1; v_call: TRBV20-1; cdr3_nt: TGCAGTGCTTCTGGGACAGGGACAGAGACCCAGTACTTC; cdr3_aa: CSASGTGTETQYF
clone_size: few; j_call: TRBJ1-5; d_call: NA; v_call: TRBV5-5; cdr3_nt: TGTGCCAGCAGCTCCTCCGGGACAAAATATCAGCCCCAGCATTTT; cdr3_aa: CASSSSGTKYQPQHF
clone_size: few; j_call: TRBJ2-5; d_call: TRBD1; v_call: TRBV6-5; cdr3_nt: TGTGCCAGCAGTGACAGGGCAGAGACCCAGTACTTC; cdr3_aa: CASSDRAETQYF
clone_size: few; j_call: TRBJ1-2; d_call: NA; v_call: TRBV19; cdr3_nt: TGTGCCAGTAGTATAGACCTCGCGGCCTTCTATGGCTACACCTTC; cdr3_aa: CASSIDLAAFYGYTF
clone_size: few; j_call: TRBJ2-7; d_call: NA; v_call: TRBV5-1; cdr3_nt: TGCGCCAGCATCGCCGGGACATCCAAAGGCGAGCAGTACTTC; cdr3_aa: CASIAGTSKGEQYF
clone_size: few; j_call: TRBJ2-1; d_call: NA; v_call: TRBV7-9; cdr3_nt: TGTGCCAGTCAATTTGAGAATTTACCCAATGAGCAGTTCTTC; cdr3_aa: CASQFENLPNEQFF
clone_size: NA; j_call: TRBJ2-3; d_call: TRBD1; v_call: TRBV6-6; cdr3_nt: TGTGCCAGCAGTTACGGGACAGGGGGGCCAGATACGCAGTATTTT; cdr3_aa: CASSYGTGGPDTQYF
clone_size: NA; j_call: TRBJ2-1; d_call: TRBD2; v_call: TRBV6-1; cdr3_nt: TGTGCCAGCAGTGAACTAGCGGGGATTTCCCCCTACAATGAGCAGTTCTTC; cdr3_aa: CASSELAGISPYNEQFF
clone_size: NA; j_call: TRBJ2-7; d_call: NA; v_call: TRBV6-5; cdr3_nt: TGTGCCAGCGGAAGGGGGGCCGAGCAGTACTTC; cdr3_aa: CASGRGAEQYF
clone_size: NA; j_call: TRBJ2-1; d_call: TRBD2; v_call: TRBV12-3/TRBV12-4; cdr3_nt: TGTGCCAGCAGTTCGACTAGCGGGGGGGGGGATGAGCAGTTCTTC; cdr3_aa: CASSSTSGGGDEQFF
clone_size: medium-sized; j_call: TRBJ2-5; d_call: NA; v_call: TRBV10-3; cdr3_nt: TGTGCCATCAGTGGCCTTAAACTCGGGACCCAGTACTTC; cdr3_aa: CAISGLKLGTQYF
clone_size: few; j_call: TRBJ2-1; d_call: NA; v_call: TRBV13; cdr3_nt: TGTGCCAGCAGCTTAGGGGTCAGTAAGGGCAGCTCCTACAATGAGCAGTTCTTC; cdr3_aa: CASSLGVSKGSSYNEQFF
clone_size: few; j_call: TRBJ1-4; d_call: TRBD1; v_call: TRBV13; cdr3_nt: TGTGCCAGCAGCCAACTGACAGGGGGAGGAGAAAAACTGTTTTTT; cdr3_aa: CASSQLTGGGEKLFF
clone_size: few; j_call: TRBJ2-1; d_call: TRBD1; v_call: TRBV12-3/TRBV12-4; cdr3_nt: TGTGCCAGCAACGATCCGGGACAGGGCTACAATGAGCAGTTCTTC; cdr3_aa: CASNDPGQGYNEQFF
clone_size: few; j_call: TRBJ2-5; d_call: NA; v_call: TRBV5-4; cdr3_nt: TGTGCCAGCGGCGGACCGATCCAAGAGACCCAGTACTTC; cdr3_aa: CASGGPIQETQYF
clone_size: medium-sized; j_call: TRBJ2-1; d_call: NA; v_call: TRBV19; cdr3_nt: TGTGCCAGTAGTCCCCCGGACTCCTCCTACAATGAGCAGTTCTTC; cdr3_aa: CASSPPDSSYNEQFF
clone_size: NA; j_call: TRBJ1-2; d_call: NA; v_call: TRBV20-1; cdr3_nt: TGCAGTGCTAGGGGGGGAGTTGCCAACTATGGCTACACCTTC; cdr3_aa: CSARGGVANYGYTF
clone_size: NA; j_call: TRBJ2-1; d_call: TRBD1; v_call: TRBV18; cdr3_nt: TGTGCCAGCTCAGCCCCCGGGACAGGGTTTTTCACTGAGCAGTTCTTC; cdr3_aa: CASSAPGTGFFTEQFF
clone_size: few; j_call: TRBJ2-5; d_call: NA; v_call: TRBV7-6; cdr3_nt: TGTGCCAGCAGCGCAACTAGTTTCCGAGAGACCCAGTACTTC; cdr3_aa: CASSATSFRETQYF
clone_size: medium-sized; j_call: TRBJ1-2; d_call: NA; v_call: TRBV29-1; cdr3_nt: TGCAGCGTCCCCCGCGAGGGAAACTATGGCTACACCTTC; cdr3_aa: CSVPREGNYGYTF
clone_size: NA; j_call: TRBJ1-2; d_call: NA; v_call: TRBV6-5; cdr3_nt: TGTGCCAGCAGTTCAAATTATGGCTACACCTTC; cdr3_aa: CASSSNYGYTF
clone_size: medium-sized; j_call: TRBJ2-7; d_call: NA; v_call: TRBV6-5; cdr3_nt: TGTGCCAGCAGTTACTCGGGGATTACTGGAAAGCAGTACTTC; cdr3_aa: CASSYSGITGKQYF
clone_size: few; j_call: TRBJ2-7; d_call: TRBD1; v_call: TRBV6-5; cdr3_nt: TGTGCCAGCAGTTATTCAGGACAGGTGGAGTACTTC; cdr3_aa: CASSYSGQVEYF
clone_size: NA; j_call: TRBJ2-5; d_call: NA; v_call: TRBV5-5; cdr3_nt: TGTGCCAGCACCCGGACAGACTCGTACCAAGAGACCCAGTACTTC; cdr3_aa: CASTRTDSYQETQYF
clone_size: medium-sized; j_call: TRBJ2-6; d_call: NA; v_call: TRBV12-3/TRBV12-4; cdr3_nt: TGTGCCAGCAGTCCCGGGACGGGTGGGGCCAACGTCCTGACTTTC; cdr3_aa: CASSPGTGGANVLTF
clone_size: NA; j_call: TRBJ2-7; d_call: NA; v_call: TRBV13; cdr3_nt: TGTGCCAGCAGCTTAGGGTTCGGCAGGGGAGGACACGAGCAGTACTTC; cdr3_aa: CASSLGFGRGGHEQYF
clone_size: medium-sized; j_call: TRBJ1-6; d_call: TRBD1; v_call: TRBV11-3; cdr3_nt: TGTGCCAGCAGCTCGGGACAGACAAATTCACCCCTCCACTTT; cdr3_aa: CASSSGQTNSPLHF